Shown below are 13 T cell receptor beta chains from a single sample sequenced in a study of blood T cell repertoires in COVID-19. TCRdb's table, derived via immunoSEQ multiplex PCR, lists solely in-frame clones and lacks some. Among 60,000 to 65,000 clones listed, around 74% were seen once. Specimen: peripheral blood. The origin of the receptors is a woman of 80 years or more with acute or convalescent COVID-19.

This chain joins TRBV19 and TRBJ2-3; 10 positions agree with TRBD2. This CDR3 has 16 amino acids. Germline CDR1 is LNHDA and CDR2 is SQIVND (reference sequence). V gave up 6 bases and J gave up 1 base; unmatched junction bases: 7. The CDR3 sequence: CASRGGGTSGTDTQYF. DNA for the CDR3: TGTGCCAGTAGAGGAGGGGGGACTAGCGGCACAGATACGCAGTATTTT.

This clone has more than one count but fewer than ten. This rearrangement joins TRBV27 to TRBJ1-5; TRBD1 agrees at 7 bases. The CDR3 extends over 16 amino acids. Germline V gene lookup returns CDR1 MNHEY and CDR2 SMNVEV (reference sequence). The trim removed 2 bases at V and 6 bases at J, leaving 10 bases unmatched. The CDR3: CASSLRVGDSRQPQHF. CDR3 bases: TGTGCCAGCAGTTTACGGGTCGGGGACAGCCGTCAGCCCCAGCATTTT.

This chain links TRBV19 with TRBJ1-3; maybe TRBD1 (5 bases). With 5 bases removed from V and 4 bases from J, the gap between germline ends came to 15 bases. This CDR3 has 15 amino acids. The germline gives CDR1 LNHDA, CDR2 SQIVND (reference sequence). The CDR3 DNA is TGTGCCAGTAGTCCCCCGGCCAGGGAAGGAAACACCATATATTTT. As protein: CASSPPAREGNTIYF.

The V gene is TRBV7-9, the J gene TRBJ1-2; D is ambiguous. The germline CDR1 and CDR2 sequences are SEHNR and FQNEAQ (reference sequence). This CDR3 region has 16 residues. Deletions cut 3 bases from V and 7 bases from J, with 21 bases between. The CDR3 is CASSFIIGEDFRGYTF. CDR3 nucleotide sequence: TGTGCCAGCAGCTTCATTATTGGGGAGGACTTTCGTGGCTACACCTTC.

With regard to this clone: Within the sample, other DNA sequences also encode this same CDR3. The rearrangement joins TRBV2 to TRBJ1-2; D is uncertain. The germline V gene encodes CDR1 SNHLY and CDR2 FYNNEI. V lost 3 bases to trimming and J lost 2 bases, with 10 bases between them. CDR3 size: 14 residues. CDR3 DNA: TGTGCCAGCAGTGAGAGGGAGGCGAACTATGGCTACACCTTC. Its protein is CASSEREANYGYTF.

The genes are TRBV9 and TRBJ2-7; D is ambiguous. Germline lookup yields CDR1 SGDLS and CDR2 YYNGEE. This CDR3 spans 17 amino acids. The V and J ends lost 0 bases and 2 bases respectively, with 18 bases between them. The CDR3 loop reads CASSVASLAENTYEQYF. The CDR3 DNA follows: TGTGCCAGCAGCGTAGCTAGTCTGGCAGAAAACACCTACGAGCAGTACTTC.

V usage is TRBV12-3 or TRBV12-4 and J usage is TRBJ2-1; 7 nucleotides align to TRBD1. The CDR3 is 13 amino acids. V lost 6 bases and J lost 9; bases outside the gene matches: 8. The CDR3 nucleotides read TGTGCCAGCAGACAGGGGTTTAGGGGTGAGCAGTTCTTC. Protein product: CASRQGFRGEQFF.

This clone is a singleton in its sample. The chain has TRBV5-1 and TRBJ2-5, with TRBD2 matching 12 bases. Trimming at V came to 1 base and at J to 5 bases, leaving 9 bases not matched to a gene. CDR3 length: 17 amino acids. From germline, CDR1 is SGHRS and CDR2 YFSETQ. CDR3: CASSLRPLAGGQETQYF. CDR3 sequence (DNA): TGCGCCAGCAGCTTGAGGCCCCTAGCGGGAGGGCAGGAGACCCAGTACTTC.

V is TRBV11-3 and J is TRBJ2-5; D gene uncertain. CDR3 length equals 15 residues. Germline-derived CDR1 and CDR2 are SGHNT and YENEEA. V lost 0 bases and J 5 bases, leaving 13 bases between the germline ends. The CDR3 loop is CASSLEGSRMETQYF. CDR3 DNA: TGTGCCAGCAGCTTAGAGGGTTCTAGAATGGAGACCCAGTACTTC.

J is TRBJ1-2 and V is TRBV7-2, with 10 bases identical to TRBD1. The CDR3 covers 17 residues. Germline CDR1 reads SGHTA; CDR2 reads FQGNSA. Losses at the gene ends were 5 bases for V and 8 bases for J; bases not matched to a gene: 17. The CDR3 nucleotides are TGTGCCAGCAGCCCGCACCCCCGACAGGGGGCGGTGGGGGGCTACACCTTC. As protein: CASSPHPRQGAVGGYTF. Looking up the rest from reference TRBV7-2 and TRBJ1-2 gives the full variable domain: GAGVSQSPSNKVTEKGKDVELRCDPISGHTALYWYRQSLGQGLEFLIYFQGNSAPDKSGLPSDRFSAERTGGSVSTLTIQRTQQEDSAVYLCASSPHPRQGAVGGYTFGSGTRLTVV.

The V gene is TRBV6-6, the J gene TRBJ1-2; 9 nucleotides line up with TRBD1. This CDR3 spans 14 amino acids. The junction had 4 bases not matched to a gene; V was cut back by 5 bases and J by 3 bases. The germline gives CDR1 MNHNY, CDR2 SVGAGI (reference sequence). The CDR3, as DNA: TGTGCCAGCAGTCGACAGGGGGGAGACTATGGCTACACCTTC. Amino acid sequence: CASSRQGGDYGYTF.

This clone showed up just a few times. V gene TRBV28 combines with J gene TRBJ1-1, with 7 bases fitting TRBD1. CDR1 is MDHEN and CDR2 is SYDVKM in the germline V gene. Unmatched junction bases numbered 8, after V lost 5 bases and J lost 2 bases. This CDR3 contains 15 residues. The CDR3 sequence: CASSPAGTDNTEAFF. CDR3 DNA: TGTGCCAGCAGTCCGGCCGGGACAGACAACACTGAAGCTTTCTTT.

The chain employs TRBV28 and TRBJ2-7, with 9 positions matching TRBD2. V lost 7 bases, J lost 2 bases, and 12 bases stayed unmatched. Germline CDR1 and CDR2: MDHEN and SYDVKM. The CDR3 extends over 16 amino acids. The CDR3 sequence: CASIRGGASRAYEQYF. CDR3 bases: TGTGCCAGCATTCGCGGGGGGGCTAGCAGGGCCTACGAGCAGTACTTC.